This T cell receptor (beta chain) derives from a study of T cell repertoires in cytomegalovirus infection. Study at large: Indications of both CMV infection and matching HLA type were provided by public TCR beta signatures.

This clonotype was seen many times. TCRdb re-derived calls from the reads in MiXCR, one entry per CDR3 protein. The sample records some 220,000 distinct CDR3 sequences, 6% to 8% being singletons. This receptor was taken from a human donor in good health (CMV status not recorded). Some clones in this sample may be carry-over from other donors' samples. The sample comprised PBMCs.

In nucleotides, the CDR3 is TGTGCCAGCAGTTTAAGGACAGGGTACACCGGGGAGCTGTTTTTT. It translates to CASSLRTGYTGELFF. This chain connects TRBV12-3 or TRBV12-4 to TRBJ2-2, with 8 bases identical to TRBD1. Trimming at V came to 2 bases and at J to 3 bases, leaving 2 bases not matched to a gene. The CDR3 consists of 15 residues.